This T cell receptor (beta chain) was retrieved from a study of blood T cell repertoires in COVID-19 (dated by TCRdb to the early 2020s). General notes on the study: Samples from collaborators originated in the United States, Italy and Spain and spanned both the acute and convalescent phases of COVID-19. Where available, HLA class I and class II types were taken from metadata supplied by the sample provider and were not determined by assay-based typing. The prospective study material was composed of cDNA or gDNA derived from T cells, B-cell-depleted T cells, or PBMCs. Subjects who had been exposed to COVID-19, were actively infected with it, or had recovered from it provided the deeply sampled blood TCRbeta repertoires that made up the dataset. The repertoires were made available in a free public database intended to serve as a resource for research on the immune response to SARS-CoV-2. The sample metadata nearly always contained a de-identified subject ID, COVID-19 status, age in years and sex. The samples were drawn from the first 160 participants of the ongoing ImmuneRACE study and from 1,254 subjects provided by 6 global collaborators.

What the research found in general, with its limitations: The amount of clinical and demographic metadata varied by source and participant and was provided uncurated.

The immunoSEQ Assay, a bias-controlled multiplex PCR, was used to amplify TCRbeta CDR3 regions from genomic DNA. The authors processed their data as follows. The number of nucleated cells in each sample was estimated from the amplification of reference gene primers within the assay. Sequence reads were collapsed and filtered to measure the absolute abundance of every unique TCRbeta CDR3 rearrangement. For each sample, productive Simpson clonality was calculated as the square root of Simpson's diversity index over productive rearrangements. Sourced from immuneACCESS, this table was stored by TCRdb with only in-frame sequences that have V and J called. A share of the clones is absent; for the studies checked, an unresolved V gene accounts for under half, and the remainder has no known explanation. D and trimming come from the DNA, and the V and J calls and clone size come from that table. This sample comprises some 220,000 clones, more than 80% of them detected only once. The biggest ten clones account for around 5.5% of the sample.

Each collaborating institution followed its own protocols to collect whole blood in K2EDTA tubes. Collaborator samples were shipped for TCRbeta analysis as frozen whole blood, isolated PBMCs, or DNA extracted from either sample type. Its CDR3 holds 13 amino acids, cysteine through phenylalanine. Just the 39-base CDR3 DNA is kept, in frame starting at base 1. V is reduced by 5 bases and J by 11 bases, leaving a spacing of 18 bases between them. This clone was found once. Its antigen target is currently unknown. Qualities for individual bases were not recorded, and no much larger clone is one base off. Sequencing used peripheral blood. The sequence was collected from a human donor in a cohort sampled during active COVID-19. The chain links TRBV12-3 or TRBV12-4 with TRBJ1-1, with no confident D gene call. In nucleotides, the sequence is TGTGCCAGCAGTCTAACGCGGTCTCCTCGGGCTTTCTTT. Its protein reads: CASSLTRSPRAFF.